The following is a T cell receptor beta chain sequence with its context. Looked up from germline, CDR1 is SGHVS and CDR2 is FQNEAQ. This CDR3 contains 14 residues. Trimming removed 5 bases from V and 13 bases from J, with 20 bases in between. The sample belongs to a study of control samples from healthy donors and cancer patients. Libraries were prepared by immunoSEQ multiplex PCR; TCRdb keeps only in-frame clonotypes and omits some of them. This table has 60,000 to 100,000 clones, roughly 90% appearing once. This TCR was sampled from a man aged 45 to 65 in good health. The V call is TRBV7-8, the J call TRBJ1-4, with D tentatively TRBD1 (6 bases). The specimen was blood. The CDR3 DNA sequence: TGTGCCAGCAGCCCGCACACCGAGGGGGTAGGACTGTTTTTT. Amino acids: CASSPHTEGVGLFF.